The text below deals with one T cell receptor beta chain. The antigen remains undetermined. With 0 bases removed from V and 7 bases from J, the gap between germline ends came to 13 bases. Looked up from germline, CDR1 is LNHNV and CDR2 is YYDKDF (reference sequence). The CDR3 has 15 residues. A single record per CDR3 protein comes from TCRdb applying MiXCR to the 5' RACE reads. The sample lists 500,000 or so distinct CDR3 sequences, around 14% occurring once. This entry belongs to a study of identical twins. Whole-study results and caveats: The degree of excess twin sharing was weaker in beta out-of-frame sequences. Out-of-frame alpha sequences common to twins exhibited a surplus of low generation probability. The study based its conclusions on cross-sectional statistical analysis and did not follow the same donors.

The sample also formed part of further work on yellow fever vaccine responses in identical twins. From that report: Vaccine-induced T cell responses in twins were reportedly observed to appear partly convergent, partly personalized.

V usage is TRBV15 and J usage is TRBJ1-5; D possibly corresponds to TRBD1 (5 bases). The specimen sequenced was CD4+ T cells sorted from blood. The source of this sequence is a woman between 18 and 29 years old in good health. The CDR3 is CATSRENEGRQPQHF. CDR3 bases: TGTGCCACCAGCAGAGAGAACGAGGGACGCCAGCCCCAGCATTTT.